These T cell receptor beta chains were read from a single sample in a study of control samples from healthy donors and cancer patients. Data came from immunoSEQ multiplex PCR; TCRdb stores just in-frame clones and leaves some out. The sample holds roughly 13,000 clones, approximately 77% seen once. What was sequenced was formalin-fixed, paraffin-embedded tissue. Every receptor here comes from a male donor with melanoma. Each CDR3 is given with its conserved first and last residue. A D gene is named only where the DNA matches it firmly. Expanded clones get a size class; other rows say once, few or many, or leave the size out.

size	J	D	V	CDR3	DNA
few	TRBJ1-2	.	TRBV6-2/TRBV6-3	CASSYSRGGGYTF	TGTGCCAGCAGTTACTCCCGGGGTGGAGGCTACACCTTC
.	TRBJ2-2	TRBD1	TRBV5-8	CASSFSAGGSTGELFF	TGTGCCAGCAGCTTCTCGGCAGGGGGTAGCACCGGGGAGCTGTTTTTT
.	TRBJ2-7	.	TRBV6-6	CASNPPGTRNEQYF	TGTGCCAGCAACCCTCCAGGGACGCGCAACGAGCAGTACTTC
.	TRBJ2-1	TRBD2	TRBV7-3	CASSSSGGLGYNEQFF	TGTGCCAGCAGCTCTAGCGGGGGACTCGGCTACAATGAGCAGTTCTTC
.	TRBJ2-1	.	TRBV11-2	CASSFSGGGVGQFF	TGTGCCAGCAGCTTTAGTGGAGGGGGCGTGGGGCAGTTCTTC
.	TRBJ2-1	.	TRBV19	CASSASFAGGNEQFF	TGTGCCAGTAGCGCCTCATTCGCCGGCGGCAATGAGCAGTTCTTC
.	TRBJ2-3	.	TRBV4-2	CASSQVVSSTDTQYF	TGTGCCAGCAGCCAAGTCGTTTCGAGCACAGATACGCAGTATTTT
.	TRBJ1-2	TRBD1	TRBV29-1	CSVSRGTGGNYGYTF	TGCAGCGTGAGCCGAGGGACAGGGGGCAACTATGGCTACACCTTC
.	TRBJ2-1	TRBD2	TRBV7-9	CASSPWSSGGNEQFF	TGTGCCAGCAGCCCCTGGTCTAGCGGGGGCAATGAGCAGTTCTTC
once	TRBJ1-2	TRBD1	TRBV4-2	CVSSQELDRDFGYTF	TGTGTCAGCAGCCAAGAATTGGACAGGGACTTCGGCTACACCTTC
.	TRBJ2-5	.	TRBV14	CASSQAGLETQYF	TGTGCCAGCAGCCAAGCAGGGTTGGAGACCCAGTACTTC
.	TRBJ2-7	.	TRBV10-1	CASNQFTYLREQYF	TGCGCCAGCAATCAGTTTACGTACCTACGAGAGCAGTACTTC
.	TRBJ2-5	TRBD2	TRBV5-1	CARSLGGGAFETQYF	TGCGCCCGCAGCTTGGGCGGGGGGGCCTTTGAGACCCAGTACTTC
.	TRBJ1-4	.	TRBV10-3	CATARANEKLFF	TGTGCCACCGCGCGGGCTAATGAAAAACTGTTTTTT
.	TRBJ1-2	.	TRBV5-4	CASSLEKANYGYTF	TGTGCCAGCAGCTTGGAGAAAGCTAACTATGGCTACACCTTC
.	TRBJ1-4	.	TRBV15	CATSRDWGQGNEKLFF	TGTGCCACCAGCAGAGATTGGGGGCAGGGTAATGAAAAACTGTTTTTT
once	TRBJ2-1	TRBD2	TRBV7-6	CASGHSGTNEQFF	TGTGCCAGCGGACACAGCGGGACCAATGAGCAGTTCTTC
.	TRBJ2-1	TRBD1	TRBV5-6	CASSPGQGAYNEQFF	TGTGCCAGCAGCCCTGGACAGGGGGCCTACAATGAGCAGTTCTTC
.	TRBJ2-5	.	TRBV9	CASSVAMGARETQYF	TGTGCCAGCAGCGTAGCGATGGGGGCTAGAGAGACCCAGTACTTC
.	TRBJ2-5	.	TRBV1	CTSSPGGDREEETQYF	TGCACCAGCAGCCCCGGGGGGGACAGGGAGGAGGAGACCCAGTACTTC
.	TRBJ1-1	.	TRBV14	CASRTTGPRNTEAFF	TGTGCCAGCAGGACAACGGGCCCCCGGAACACTGAAGCTTTCTTT
.	TRBJ2-7	.	TRBV18	CASSPGGVFRSSYEQYF	TGTGCCAGCTCCCCCGGCGGGGTCTTTAGGAGCTCCTACGAGCAGTACTTC
.	TRBJ1-5	.	TRBV7-2	CASSLALVSQPQHF	TGTGCCAGCAGCTTGGCCCTTGTATCTCAGCCCCAGCATTTT
.	TRBJ1-3	.	TRBV6-1	CASSEGRGSGNTIYF	TGTGCCAGCAGTGAAGGACGGGGCTCTGGAAACACCATATATTTT
.	TRBJ1-5	TRBD1	TRBV9	CASSVGTGGNQPQHF	TGTGCCAGCAGCGTAGGTACAGGGGGCAATCAGCCCCAGCATTTT
.	TRBJ1-1	.	TRBV7-2	CASTQPARGAFF	TGTGCCAGCACCCAACCCGCAAGGGGAGCTTTCTTT
.	TRBJ1-3	.	TRBV30	CASKQAYGNTIYF	TGTGCCTCGAAACAGGCCTATGGAAACACCATATATTTT
.	TRBJ1-1	TRBD1	TRBV11-1	CASSPWQGGDTEAFF	TGTGCCAGCAGCCCATGGCAGGGGGGAGACACTGAAGCTTTCTTT
.	TRBJ2-1	.	TRBV27	CASSTQGTTVFSEQFF	TGTGCCAGCAGTACCCAGGGGACTACGGTCTTTAGTGAGCAGTTCTTC
.	TRBJ2-3	.	TRBV11-1	CASSPGGFGRTDTQYF	TGTGCCAGCAGCCCTGGGGGGTTTGGCAGGACAGATACGCAGTATTTT
few	TRBJ1-5	.	TRBV10-2	CASRNFDQPQHF	TGCGCCAGCAGGAACTTCGATCAGCCCCAGCATTTT
.	TRBJ2-2	TRBD1	TRBV4-1	CASSHVWTAPGQGNTGELFF	TGCGCCAGCAGCCACGTCTGGACCGCACCGGGACAGGGGAACACCGGGGAGCTGTTTTTT
.	TRBJ2-5	.	TRBV5-6	CASSLEPGAETQYF	TGTGCCAGCAGCTTGGAGCCAGGGGCAGAGACCCAGTACTTC
.	TRBJ2-1	.	TRBV14	CASSQELRFTEQFF	TGTGCCAGCAGCCAAGAGCTCAGGTTCACTGAGCAGTTCTTC
.	TRBJ2-1	.	TRBV19	CASSSGTTYNEQFF	TGTGCCAGTAGTTCCGGGACAACCTACAATGAGCAGTTCTTC
.	TRBJ2-1	TRBD2	TRBV15	CATSEGLAGRADEQFF	TGTGCCACCTCCGAGGGACTAGCGGGGAGGGCTGATGAGCAGTTCTTC
once	TRBJ2-6	.	TRBV7-2	CASGPSISGANVLTF	TGTGCCAGCGGCCCCTCGATCTCTGGGGCCAACGTCCTGACTTTC
.	TRBJ1-6	.	TRBV9	CASSVVNSPLHF	TGTGCCAGCAGCGTAGTAAATTCACCCCTCCACTTT
.	TRBJ1-1	.	TRBV9	CASSRTGTPLPEAFF	TGTGCCAGCAGCCGAACCGGGACACCTCTCCCTGAAGCTTTCTTT
few	TRBJ1-2	.	TRBV6-5	CAISAGYGYTF	TGTGCCATATCGGCGGGATATGGCTACACCTTC